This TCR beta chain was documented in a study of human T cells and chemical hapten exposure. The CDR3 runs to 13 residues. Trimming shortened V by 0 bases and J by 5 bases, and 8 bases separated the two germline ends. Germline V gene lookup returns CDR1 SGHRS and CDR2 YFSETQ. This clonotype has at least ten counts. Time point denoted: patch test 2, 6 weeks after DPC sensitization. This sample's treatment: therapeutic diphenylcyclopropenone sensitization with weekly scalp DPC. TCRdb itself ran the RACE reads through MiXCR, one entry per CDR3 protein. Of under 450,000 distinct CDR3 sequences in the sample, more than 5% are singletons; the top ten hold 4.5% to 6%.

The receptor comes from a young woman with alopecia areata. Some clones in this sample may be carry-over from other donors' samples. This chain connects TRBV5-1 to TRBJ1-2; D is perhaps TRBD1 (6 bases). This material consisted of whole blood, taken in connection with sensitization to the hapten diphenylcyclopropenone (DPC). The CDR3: CASSLADRYGYTF. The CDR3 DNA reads TGCGCCAGCAGCTTGGCGGACAGATATGGCTACACCTTC. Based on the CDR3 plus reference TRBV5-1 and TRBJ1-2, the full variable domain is KAGVTQTPRYLIKTRGQQVTLSCSPISGHRSVSWYQQTPGQGLQFLFEYFSETQRNKGNFPGRFSGRQFSNSRSEMNVSTLELGDSALYLCASSLADRYGYTFGSGTRLTVV.